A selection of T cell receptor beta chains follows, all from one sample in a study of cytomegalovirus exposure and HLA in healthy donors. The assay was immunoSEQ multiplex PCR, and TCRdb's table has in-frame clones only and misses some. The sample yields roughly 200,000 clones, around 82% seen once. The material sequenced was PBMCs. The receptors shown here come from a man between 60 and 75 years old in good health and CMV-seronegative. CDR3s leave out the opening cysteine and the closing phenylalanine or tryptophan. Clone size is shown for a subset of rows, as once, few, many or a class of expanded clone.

CDR3aa: SVKEGGVSTDTQY
v_gene: TRBV29-1
len: 13
abundance: NA

CDR3aa: ASSPTRLVRDEQY
v_gene: TRBV11-2
len: 13
abundance: NA

CDR3aa: ASSRDNYEQY
v_gene: TRBV5-1
len: 10
abundance: NA

CDR3aa: ASSGKPSDPTKADTQY
v_gene: TRBV9
len: 16
abundance: NA

CDR3aa: ASSLVGSPNEKLF
v_gene: TRBV5-1
len: 13
abundance: few

CDR3aa: ASSQTGYEQY
v_gene: TRBV18
len: 10
abundance: once

CDR3aa: ASSLFPGGSGELF
v_gene: TRBV7-3
len: 13
abundance: NA

CDR3aa: ASSPDRVGTEAF
v_gene: TRBV6-4
len: 12
abundance: NA

CDR3aa: ASSLTGGNTEAF
v_gene: TRBV7-9
len: 12
abundance: NA

CDR3aa: AWTLMGQFNSPLH
v_gene: TRBV30
len: 13
abundance: NA

CDR3aa: ASSPLEQAGSNYGYT
v_gene: TRBV2
len: 15
abundance: NA